Below are 9 T cell receptor beta chains sequenced from a single sample in a study of blood T cell repertoires in COVID-19. Using immunoSEQ multiplex PCR, the repertoire was profiled, and TCRdb retains in-frame clones only, with some absent. The sample carries approximately 100,000 clones, roughly 85% recorded once. The sample taken for sequencing was peripheral blood. Every receptor here comes from a woman between 65 and 79 years old with active or convalescent COVID-19.

V usage is TRBV7-9 and J usage is TRBJ2-5; D is uncertain. Trimming stripped 4 bases from V and 5 bases from J, with 14 bases between. The CDR3 covers 14 residues. Germline-derived CDR1 and CDR2 are SEHNR and FQNEAQ (reference sequence). As DNA, the CDR3 is TGTGCCAGCAGCTCCTATGCTGCCGGGGAGACCCAGTACTTC. It specifies CASSSYAAGETQYF. Drawing the rest from reference TRBV7-9 and TRBJ2-5, the complete variable domain is DTGVSQNPRHKITKRGQNVTFRCDPISEHNRLYWYRQTLGQGPEFLTYFQNEAQLEKSRLLSDRFSAERPKGSFSTLEIQRTEQGDSAMYLCASSSYAAGETQYFGPGTRLLVL.

The chain uses TRBV30 and TRBJ1-4, with 8 bases fitting TRBD1. V was clipped by 2 bases and J by 6 bases; unmatched bases: 8. CDR1 is GTSNPN, CDR2 SVGIG, per germline (reference sequence). The CDR3 is 15 amino acids. In nucleotides, the CDR3 is TGTGCCTGGAGTTTCTTGGACAGGGCTGATGAAAAACTGTTTTTT. Protein sequence: CAWSFLDRADEKLFF.

The chain carries TRBV5-5 and TRBJ2-3; 7 bases agree with TRBD1. Germline trimming cut 2 bases from V and 6 bases from J; bases unmatched to any gene: 9. From germline, CDR1 is SGHKS and CDR2 YYEKEE (reference sequence). This CDR3 region has 15 residues. CDR3 sequence (DNA): TGTGCCAGCAGCTTCTTGACAGGGCGGGCGGATACGCAGTATTTT. Its translation is CASSFLTGRADTQYF. Drawing the rest from reference TRBV5-5 and TRBJ2-3, the complete variable domain is DAGVTQSPTHLIKTRGQQVTLRCSPISGHKSVSWYQQVLGQGPQFIFQYYEKEERGRGNFPDRFSARQFPNYSSELNVNALLLGDSALYLCASSFLTGRADTQYFGPGTRLTVL.

The gene calls are TRBV16 and TRBJ2-1, with 9 nucleotides matching TRBD2. Trimming cost V 4 bases and J 4 bases; bases outside gene matches: 8. There are 16 residues in the CDR3. Per the germline V gene, CDR1 is KGHSY and CDR2 is FQNENV. CDR3 nucleotides: TGTGCCAGCAGCCCATTAGCGGGAGAAAGTTACAATGAGCAGTTCTTC. This encodes CASSPLAGESYNEQFF. Full variable domain (missing parts from reference TRBV16 and TRBJ2-1): GEEVAQTPKHLVRGEGQKAKLYCAPIKGHSYVFWYQQVLKNEFKFLISFQNENVFDETGMPKERFSAKCLPNSPCSLEIQATKLEDSAVYFCASSPLAGESYNEQFFGPGTRLTVL.

This clone was observed a few times. V usage is TRBV11-3 and J usage is TRBJ2-2; 15 bases align to TRBD2. The CDR3 spans 20 residues. Germline values: CDR1 SGHNT, CDR2 YENEEA. J lost 3 bases, V lost 4 bases, and 12 bases had no gene match. The CDR3 DNA is TGTGCCAGCAGCTCCCCGGGACTAGCGGGAGGCGACCCATACACCGGGGAGCTGTTTTTT. Its protein is CASSSPGLAGGDPYTGELFF.

This chain links TRBV7-9 with TRBJ2-7; the D gene is possibly TRBD2 (5 bases). Germline assignment: CDR1 SEHNR and CDR2 FQNEAQ (reference sequence). The CDR3 length is 14 residues. V was cut by 5 bases and J by 2 bases, with 13 bases left in between. The CDR3 DNA reads as TGTGCCAGCAGCCCCGGACTGACCCCCTACGAGCAGTACTTC. It specifies CASSPGLTPYEQYF.

This chain joins TRBV19 and TRBJ2-5; TRBD1 matches at 10 bases. CDR1 and CDR2 (germline): LNHDA, SQIVND (reference sequence). V lost 5 bases to trimming and J lost 5 bases; unmatched junction nucleotides: 11. This CDR3 contains 16 residues. CDR3 nucleotide sequence: TGTGCCAGTAGTGACACTTGGACAGGGGGTGGCGAGACCCAGTACTTC. Protein product: CASSDTWTGGGETQYF.

V usage is TRBV5-4 and J usage is TRBJ1-3; TRBD1 might be the D (6 bases). V was trimmed by 3 bases and J by 1 base, leaving 8 bases between them. CDR1 is SGHNT and CDR2 is YYREEE in the germline V gene (reference sequence). The CDR3 loop spans 14 amino acids. The CDR3, as DNA: TGTGCCAGCAGCTCTCAGGGGTCTGGAAACACCATATATTTT. It translates to CASSSQGSGNTIYF.

This sequence joins TRBV5-1 and TRBJ2-1; maybe TRBD2 (6 bases). V lost 4 bases to trimming and J lost 2 bases, with 19 bases between them. There are 17 residues in the CDR3. The germline V gene encodes CDR1 SGHRS and CDR2 YFSETQ. CDR3 protein: CASSRRDSQAPYNEQFF. For the CDR3, the DNA is TGCGCCAGCAGCCGCAGGGACTCCCAGGCCCCCTACAATGAGCAGTTCTTC.